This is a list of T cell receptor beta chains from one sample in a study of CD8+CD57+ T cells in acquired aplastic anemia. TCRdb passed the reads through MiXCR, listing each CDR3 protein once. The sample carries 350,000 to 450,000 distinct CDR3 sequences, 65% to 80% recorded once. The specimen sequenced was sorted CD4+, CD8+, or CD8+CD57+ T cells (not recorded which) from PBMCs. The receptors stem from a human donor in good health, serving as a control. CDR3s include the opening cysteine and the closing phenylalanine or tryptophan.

CDR3aa: CSAVGEGGSQPQPF; v_gene: TRBV29-1; j_gene: TRBJ1-2
CDR3aa: CSVTIPQETQYF; v_gene: TRBV29-1; j_gene: TRBJ2-5
CDR3aa: CSASRGTSGGGMETQYF; v_gene: TRBV20-1; j_gene: TRBJ2-5
CDR3aa: CSASPDREGEQFF; v_gene: TRBV20-1; j_gene: TRBJ2-1
CDR3aa: CASSTGGVGETQYF; v_gene: TRBV7-3; j_gene: TRBJ2-5
CDR3aa: CASSVGGSADTQYF; v_gene: TRBV9; j_gene: TRBJ2-3
CDR3aa: CASSLGDRDTGELFF; v_gene: TRBV12-3/TRBV12-4; j_gene: TRBJ2-2
CDR3aa: CSARGLRASSYEQYF; v_gene: TRBV20-1; j_gene: TRBJ2-7
CDR3aa: CASTHTGETQYF; v_gene: TRBV7-6; j_gene: TRBJ2-5
CDR3aa: CASSCELAGGTLFF; v_gene: TRBV7-2; j_gene: TRBJ2-2